These 13 T cell receptor beta chains came from one sample sequenced in a study of blood T cell repertoires in COVID-19. This table comes from immunoSEQ multiplex PCR, and its TCRdb copy is limited to in-frame clones, with some not included. The profile shows hundreds of thousands of clones, 88% of them singletons. What was sequenced was peripheral blood. The receptor source for this set is a woman in her 70s with COVID-19, enrolled during active disease.

The rearrangement joins TRBV4-3 to TRBJ1-6; D is ambiguous. The CDR3 is 15 amino acids. Trimming shortened V by 1 base and J by 8 bases, and 12 bases separated the two germline ends. Germline V gives CDR1 LGHNA, CDR2 YSLEER. The DNA for the CDR3 is TGCGCCAGCAGCCAAGCCCGAGGGTCGCATTCACCCCTCCACTTT. This translates into CASSQARGSHSPLHF.

The chain has TRBV7-3 and TRBJ1-2; 9 bases are shared with TRBD1. Germline V lookup: CDR1 SGHTA, CDR2 FQGTGA. The CDR3 totals 15 residues. J lost 5 bases, V lost 5 bases, and 9 bases had no gene match. The CDR3 loop is CASSHDGTGSYGYTF. The CDR3, as DNA: TGTGCCAGCAGCCACGATGGGACAGGGTCGTATGGCTACACCTTC.

The gene calls are TRBV20-1 and TRBJ1-2, with D perhaps TRBD1 (5 bases). Between the trimmed V and J ends, which lost 6 bases and 5 bases, there was a span of 10 bases. Germline CDR1 DFQATT, CDR2 SNEGSKA (reference sequence). The CDR3 covers 11 residues. The CDR3: CSALGGYGYTF. The DNA of the CDR3 is TGCAGTGCCCTGGGGGGATATGGCTACACCTTC.

J is TRBJ1-5 and V is TRBV10-2, with D uncertain. This CDR3 is built from 14 residues. Germline CDR1 is WSHSY and CDR2 is SAAADI. V lost 3 bases and J 3 bases, leaving 9 bases between the germline ends. CDR3 amino acids: CASSEGDSNQPQHF. The DNA of the CDR3 is TGCGCCAGCAGTGAAGGAGACTCCAATCAGCCCCAGCATTTT.

This clone was seen a handful of times. The chain is built from TRBV7-2 and TRBJ2-2; 9 bases line up with TRBD2. Germline trimming cut 3 bases from V and 4 bases from J; bases unmatched to any gene: 6. This CDR3 has 16 amino acids. Germline CDR1 is SGHTA and CDR2 is FQGNSA. The CDR3 sequence: CASSFSRTSATGELFF. CDR3 DNA: TGTGCCAGCAGCTTTTCCCGGACTAGCGCCACCGGGGAGCTGTTTTTT.

This chain connects TRBV18 to TRBJ1-4, with 10 bases that match TRBD1. The CDR3 has 16 residues. Germline CDR1 and CDR2: KGHSH and LQKENI. Trimming took 3 bases from V and 7 from J; bases not matched to a gene: 8. The chain's CDR3 is CASSPNPGQGIEKLFF. DNA of the CDR3: TGTGCCAGCTCACCTAATCCGGGACAGGGGATTGAAAAACTGTTTTTT.

This chain joins TRBV12-3 or TRBV12-4 and TRBJ2-7; D gene unclear. This CDR3 is 13 amino acids long. V lost 2 bases, J lost 1 base, and 6 bases lay in between. The CDR3 is CASSLLSSYEQYF. DNA of the CDR3: TGTGCCAGCAGTTTACTTTCGTCCTACGAGCAGTACTTC.

This chain connects TRBV2 to TRBJ2-5; the D gene is possibly TRBD2 (5 bases). Trimming removed 4 bases at V and 5 bases at J, with 8 bases between. The germline CDR1 and CDR2 sequences are SNHLY and FYNNEI. The CDR3 has 12 amino acids. CDR3 loop: CASSGGKETQYF. CDR3 in DNA: TGTGCCAGCAGTGGAGGGAAGGAGACCCAGTACTTC.

V is TRBV5-4 and J is TRBJ1-2; D is ambiguous. The germline gives CDR1 SGHNT, CDR2 YYREEE (reference sequence). V was clipped by 4 bases and J by 5 bases, with 15 bases between them. CDR3 size: 14 residues. The CDR3 bases are TGTGCCAGCAGCAGCGGACTGTCACAATATGGCTACACCTTC. Protein product: CASSSGLSQYGYTF.

The chain couples TRBV2 to TRBJ2-7; TRBD1 matches 9 bases. The CDR3 is 15 amino acids. After removal of 7 bases from V and 6 bases from J, the junction contained 13 bases not matched to a gene. Germline CDR1 is SNHLY and CDR2 is FYNNEI. The CDR3 loop is CASTNHRGRATEQYF. The CDR3 DNA reads TGTGCCAGCACCAACCACAGGGGGCGAGCGACCGAGCAGTACTTC.

In nucleotides, the CDR3 is TGTGCCAGCAGCCAAGACTTTAGCGGGGGCTATGAGCAGTTCTTC. It encodes CASSQDFSGGYEQFF. The chain employs TRBV7-2 and TRBJ2-1; TRBD2 aligns across 9 bases. CDR1 is SGHTA and CDR2 is FQGNSA in the germline V gene. V shed 5 bases, J shed 8 bases, and the junction held 10 bases outside the gene matches. CDR3 size: 15 residues.

The CDR3 nucleotides read TGTGCTAGTGGTTTGGCCCGGGACACCATTCCCCAGCATTTT. Its translation: CASGLARDTIPQHF. The chain combines TRBV12-5 with TRBJ1-5; D possibly corresponds to TRBD1 (6 bases). The V gene lost 1 base and the J gene lost 10 bases, with 14 bases spanning the gap. The CDR3 length is 14 residues. CDR1 is LGHNT, CDR2 FRNRAP, per germline.

This chain uses TRBV12-3 or TRBV12-4 with TRBJ1-2, with unresolved D. Trimming stripped 1 base from V and 1 base from J, with 4 bases between. The CDR3 consists of 13 residues. The CDR3 DNA is TGTGCCAGCAGTTTAGTCGGTAACTATGGCTACACCTTC. Translation: CASSLVGNYGYTF.